A selection of T cell receptor beta chains follows, all from one sample in a study of blood T cells in healthy people across ages. MiXCR was run by TCRdb on the 5' RACE reads, yielding one entry per CDR3 protein. The table has roughly 550,000 distinct CDR3 sequences, 20% to 30% seen once. The data were also submitted as part of a second study, on T cells of mothers and their children.

Sequencing was performed on blood. Receptors were obtained from a boy aged 10-17 years in good health. Each CDR3 is given without its conserved first and last residue.

TRBV5-6 12 ASSPDRMPYEQY
TRBV27 14 ASSSLLGANTGELF
TRBV7-9 13 ASSSQQGFQETQY
TRBV5-1 12 ASTWDPDTGELF
TRBV7-9 13 ASSLGGTVQETQY
TRBV12-5 9 ASGEGAEAF
TRBV28 12 ASSSTSPAGEQY
TRBV28 14 ASSFLKPGSYNEQF
TRBV29-1 8 SVGTYEQY
TRBV15 13 ATSREGTHYNKQF
TRBV5-5 11 ASTLEGGETQY
TRBV27 11 ASSTGLGQPQH
TRBV12-3/TRBV12-4 12 ASSFLRATGELF
TRBV4-3 14 ASSQDPGQGVYEQY
TRBV7-3 13 ASSLGTGYQETQY
TRBV15 13 ATSRGQGATGELF
TRBV7-2 13 ASSLGAGSNQPQH
TRBV2 13 ASSDPSPGQGIAF
TRBV3-1 14 ASSQELEGSEETQY
TRBV6-4 14 ASSGTDGSGANVLT
TRBV19 12 ASSPSGTAIEQY
TRBV6-5 16 ASSYSKGGLSSKNIQY
TRBV20-1 12 SATGTGASYEQY
TRBV5-6 13 ASSPRQGRSQPQH
TRBV5-1 13 ASSLPTGSAYEQY